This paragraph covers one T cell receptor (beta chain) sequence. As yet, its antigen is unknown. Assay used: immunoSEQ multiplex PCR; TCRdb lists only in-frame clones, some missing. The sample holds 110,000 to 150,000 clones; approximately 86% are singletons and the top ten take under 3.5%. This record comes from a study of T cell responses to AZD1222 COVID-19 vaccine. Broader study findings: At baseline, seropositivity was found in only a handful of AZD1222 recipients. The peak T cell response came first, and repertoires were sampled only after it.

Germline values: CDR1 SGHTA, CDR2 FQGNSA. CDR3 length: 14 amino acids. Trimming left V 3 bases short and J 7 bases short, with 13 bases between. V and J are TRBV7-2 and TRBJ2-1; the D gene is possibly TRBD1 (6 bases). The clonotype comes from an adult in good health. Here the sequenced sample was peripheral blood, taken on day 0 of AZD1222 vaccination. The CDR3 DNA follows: TGTGCCAGCAGCTTGGGGGCCCCGGAGAATGAGCAGTTCTTC. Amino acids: CASSLGAPENEQFF.